What follows is one TCR beta chain and its context. V lost 3 bases and J 5 bases, leaving 10 bases between the germline ends. The CDR3 runs 13 residues. Germline CDR1 and CDR2: KGHSH and LQKENI. This sample is part of a study of blood T cell repertoires in COVID-19. For the study at large: Whether acute or convalescent, the COVID-19 samples came from the United States, Italy and Spain. Sources were T cells, B-cell-depleted T cells, or PBMCs; the material itself was cDNA or gDNA.

Study processing details: Reference gene primer amplification in the assay estimated nucleated cell counts. This table comes from immunoSEQ multiplex PCR, and its TCRdb copy is limited to in-frame clones, with some not included. V and J calls and clone size are as listed in that table; D and trimming were resolved from the DNA. This table holds about 21,000 clones, around four fifths found once. The sequence came from a man aged 80 or over with active or convalescent COVID-19. The V gene is TRBV18, the J gene TRBJ1-1; no clear D. Sample: peripheral blood. The CDR3 is CASSPLSTTEAFF. The CDR3 coding sequence is TGTGCCAGCTCACCCCTCAGTACGACTGAAGCTTTCTTT.